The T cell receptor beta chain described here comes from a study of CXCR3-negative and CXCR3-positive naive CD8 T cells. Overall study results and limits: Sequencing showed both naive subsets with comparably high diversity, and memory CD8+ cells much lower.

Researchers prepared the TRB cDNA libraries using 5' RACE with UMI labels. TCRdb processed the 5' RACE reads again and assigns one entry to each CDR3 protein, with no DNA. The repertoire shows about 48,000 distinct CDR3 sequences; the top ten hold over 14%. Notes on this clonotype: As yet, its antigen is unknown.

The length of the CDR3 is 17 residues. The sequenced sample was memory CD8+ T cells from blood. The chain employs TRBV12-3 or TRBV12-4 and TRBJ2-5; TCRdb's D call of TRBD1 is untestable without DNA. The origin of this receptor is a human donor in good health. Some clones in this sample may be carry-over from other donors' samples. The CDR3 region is CASGRDPNRGAEETQYF.